Detailed here is one T cell receptor (beta chain). Germline V gene data show CDR1 as SGHVS and CDR2 as FNYEAQ. V shed 6 bases, J shed 5 bases, and the junction held 7 bases outside the gene matches. The CDR3 has 14 amino acids. The treatment: randomized to nivolumab then ipilimumab (arm A) or the reverse (arm B). DNA-damaging chemotherapy had not been given to any patient beforehand. PBMC sorting kept live CD3+CD8+ cells without CD19 or CD56. Produced via immunoSEQ multiplex PCR; TCRdb's table is partial and in-frame only. The sample shows about 22,000 clones, roughly 76% of them seen only once. These data are taken from a study of sequential checkpoint blockade in melanoma. Looking at the study overall: Arm A got nivolumab then ipilimumab; arm B the reverse, 1:1. Maintenance nivolumab came after either treatment sequence.

The gene calls are TRBV7-6 and TRBJ1-5, with 7 bases lining up with TRBD1. This specimen consisted of CD8+ T cells sorted from blood (inferred from file names), obtained from a patient given nivolumab and ipilimumab in sequence. This clonotype was sampled from a human donor with melanoma. CDR3 loop: CASRPQGCDQPQHF. The CDR3 DNA reads as TGTGCCAGCAGACCACAGGGGTGTGATCAGCCCCAGCATTTT.